What follows are 22 T cell receptor beta chains derived from one specimen sequenced in a study of Graves' ophthalmopathy and Graves' hyperthyroidism. As the template, RNA transcripts were used to amplify TCR beta CDR3 regions. An initial RT-PCR round employing HTBI primers preceded a second-round multiplex PCR. TCRdb independently ran MiXCR on the multiplex PCR reads; one entry per CDR3 protein. Among about 1.2 million distinct CDR3 sequences, less than 45% were seen once, and the ten largest hold around 10%. Sequenced: peripheral blood or thyroid tissue (not recorded which). These TCRs come from an adult man with Graves' hyperthyroidism.

This clonotype appeared many times. The CDR3 loop reads CSARPGFSYEQYF. The DNA for the CDR3 is TGCAGTGCTAGACCTGGGTTCTCCTACGAGCAGTACTTC. This sequence joins TRBV20-1 and TRBJ2-7; D is uncertain. V lost 2 bases, J lost 0 bases, and 8 bases lay in between. CDR3 size: 13 residues. Germline CDR1 and CDR2: DFQATT and SNEGSKA (reference sequence).

With regard to this clonotype: This clone may be a read error of a much larger clone one base away. V and J are TRBV7-2 and TRBJ2-7; weak D call: TRBD2 (5 bases). The CDR3 is 13 residues long. V dropped 5 bases and J dropped 3 bases, with 11 bases sitting between them. CDR1 and CDR2 from the germline V gene are SGHTA and FQGNSA. CDR3 in DNA: TGTGCCAGCAGCCCCCACCGGGACTACGAGCAGTACTTC. Translated: CASSPHRDYEQYF.

In its sample, this clonotype was seen many times. The V gene is TRBV20-1, the J gene TRBJ1-5; no definite D call. Trimming removed 6 bases at V and 5 bases at J, with 17 bases between. The germline CDR1 and CDR2 sequences are DFQATT and SNEGSKA (reference sequence). The CDR3 totals 14 residues. This chain's CDR3 is CSAQTREPYQPQHF. In nucleotides, the CDR3 is TGCAGTGCCCAGACAAGGGAACCTTATCAGCCCCAGCATTTT.

To note about this clonotype: With a much larger clone just one base away, this may be a read error. V gene TRBV6-4 combines with J gene TRBJ1-5; 8 bases line up with TRBD1. This CDR3 contains 13 residues. The trim removed 4 bases at V and 8 bases at J, leaving 4 bases unmatched. Germline loops: CDR1 MRHNA, CDR2 SNTAGT. The CDR3, as DNA: TGTGCCAGCAGTGGGGACAGGTTAGAGCCCCAGCATTTT. Amino acid sequence: CASSGDRLEPQHF.

This clonotype turned up a few times. V and J are TRBV9 and TRBJ2-7, with 7 bases fitting TRBD1. Trimming cost V 3 bases and J 4 bases; bases outside gene matches: 4. The CDR3 is 13 amino acids. The germline V gene encodes CDR1 SGDLS and CDR2 YYNGEE. The CDR3 DNA is TGTGCCAGCAGCGCCGAACAGGGGTACGAGCAGTACTTC. Protein: CASSAEQGYEQYF. The complete variable domain, with remaining parts taken from reference TRBV9 and TRBJ2-7, reads DSGVTQTPKHLITATGQRVTLRCSPRSGDLSVYWYQQSLDQGLQFLIQYYNGEERAKGNILERFSAQQFPDLHSELNLSSLELGDSALYFCASSAEQGYEQYFGPGTRLTVT.

This clonotype was seen many times. The chain has TRBV5-5 and TRBJ2-6; D is undetermined. Germline loops: CDR1 SGHKS, CDR2 YYEKEE (reference sequence). This CDR3 is built from 15 residues. V lost 5 bases, J lost 0 bases, and 9 bases lay in between. The chain's CDR3 is CASRGLRSGANVLTF. For the CDR3, the DNA is TGTGCCAGCAGGGGCCTTCGCTCTGGGGCCAACGTCCTGACTTTC.

This clonotype has ten or more counts. In DNA, the CDR3 is TGCAGTGCAACCCACGTGAACACTGAAGCTTTCTTT. Amino acid sequence: CSATHVNTEAFF. The chain carries TRBV20-1 and TRBJ1-1; the D is unclear. Trimming removed 6 bases from V and 0 bases from J, with 8 bases in between. Germline V lookup: CDR1 DFQATT, CDR2 SNEGSKA (reference sequence). This CDR3 is 12 amino acids long.

This clonotype has at least ten counts. The chain combines TRBV5-8 with TRBJ2-5; D unclear. V was shortened by 2 bases and J by 2 bases, with 4 bases between the two germline ends. The germline V gene encodes CDR1 SGHTS and CDR2 YDEGEE. The CDR3 extends over 12 amino acids. CDR3 loop: CASSFKQETQYF. For the CDR3, the DNA is TGTGCCAGCAGCTTTAAGCAAGAGACCCAGTACTTC.

The V and J genes are TRBV29-1 and TRBJ1-1; D is possibly TRBD1 (6 bases). CDR3 length equals 12 residues. From germline, CDR1 is SQVTM and CDR2 ANQGSEA. Deletions cut 1 base from V and 8 bases from J, with 11 bases between. The CDR3, as DNA: TGCAGCGTTGAAGGGACAGTCACAGAAGCTTTCTTT. Translating gives CSVEGTVTEAFF.

Only a few counts were recorded for this clonotype. The rearrangement links TRBV4-1 to TRBJ1-2; 9 nucleotides align to TRBD1. Germline V gene lookup returns CDR1 MGHRA and CDR2 YSYEKL. Germline trimming cut 0 bases from V and 7 bases from J; bases unmatched to any gene: 9. The CDR3 runs 16 residues. The DNA for the CDR3 is TGCGCCAGCAGCCAAGATTCTACAGGGGGCGTTGTTGGCTACACCTTC. It codes for CASSQDSTGGVVGYTF.

This clonotype came up a few times. The chain combines TRBV10-3 with TRBJ1-2; 7 bases agree with TRBD1. CDR3 size: 12 residues. V shed 7 bases and J 8 bases; nucleotides not matched to a gene: 7. CDR1 is ENHRY and CDR2 is SYGVKD in the germline V gene. The CDR3 DNA is TGTGCCATCAACCAGGGGGGAACGGGCTACACCTTC. This gives the protein CAINQGGTGYTF.

The chain recombines TRBV6-5 with TRBJ2-5, with a weak D call TRBD2 (5 bases). The germline gives CDR1 MNHEY, CDR2 SVGAGI. The CDR3 is 15 amino acids. V was pared by 4 bases and J by 3 bases, with 15 bases between. CDR3 residues: CASSFLTKLKETQYF. Here the CDR3 DNA reads TGTGCCAGCAGTTTTTTGACTAAGCTCAAAGAGACCCAGTACTTC.

Ten or more counts support this clonotype. The gene calls are TRBV6-5 and TRBJ1-2; D gene unclear. This CDR3 is 13 amino acids long. Trimming pared 5 bases from V and 7 bases from J, leaving 14 bases between. In germline, CDR1 is MNHEY, CDR2 SVGAGI. CDR3 coding DNA: TGTGCCAGCAGTGAACGTCTCCGGTCTGGCTACACCTTC. Its protein product is CASSERLRSGYTF.

This chain joins TRBV15 and TRBJ2-7; TRBD1 matches 7 bases. Germline values: CDR1 LNHNV, CDR2 YYDKDF (reference sequence). CDR3 length equals 14 residues. J lost 2 bases, V lost 3 bases, and 4 bases had no gene match. CDR3 sequence reads: CATSSSGQPYEQYF. CDR3 sequence (DNA): TGTGCCACCAGCAGTTCGGGACAGCCCTACGAGCAGTACTTC.

This chain joins TRBV9 and TRBJ2-5; D is uncertain. CDR1 is SGDLS, CDR2 YYNGEE, per germline. The CDR3 runs to 14 residues. V dropped 0 bases and J dropped 5 bases, with 11 bases sitting between them. The CDR3 is CASSVEASWETQYF. CDR3 bases: TGTGCCAGCAGCGTAGAGGCGTCTTGGGAGACCCAGTACTTC.

The rearrangement uses TRBV15 and TRBJ2-7; D might be TRBD2 (5 bases). CDR1 LNHNV and CDR2 YYDKDF come from the germline V gene (reference sequence). The CDR3 totals 15 residues. Between the trimmed V and J ends, which lost 1 base and 9 bases, there was a span of 19 bases. The CDR3 DNA is TGTGCCACCAGCAGAGTTGGGGTGGCTGGGGAGCCGCAGTACTTC. It yields the protein CATSRVGVAGEPQYF.

The chain is built from TRBV18 and TRBJ2-5; D may correspond to TRBD1 or TRBD2 (5 bases each). Trimming removed 0 bases at V and 3 bases at J, with 8 bases between. This CDR3 has 14 amino acids. Germline V gene sequence: CDR1 KGHSH, CDR2 LQKENI. This CDR3 reads CASSPPRGKETQYF. Written as DNA, the CDR3 is TGTGCCAGCTCACCACCGAGGGGTAAAGAGACCCAGTACTTC.

This clonotype showed up many times. V is TRBV2 and J is TRBJ1-6; 8 bases agree with TRBD1. This CDR3 is built from 14 residues. The ends lost 6 bases at V and 5 bases at J; junction bases unmatched: 3. The germline V gene has CDR1 SNHLY and CDR2 FYNNEI. The CDR3 loop reads CASRGQVDNSPLHF. The CDR3 nucleotides are TGTGCCAGCAGGGGACAGGTCGATAATTCACCCCTCCACTTT.

This sequence joins TRBV7-2 and TRBJ2-2; D perhaps matches TRBD1 (6 bases). The V and J ends lost 5 bases and 4 bases respectively, with 11 bases between them. Germline V gene lookup returns CDR1 SGHTA and CDR2 FQGNSA. The CDR3 covers 14 residues. The CDR3 coding sequence is TGTGCCAGCAGCCGGGACAAACTCACCGGGGAGCTGTTTTTT. Its translation is CASSRDKLTGELFF.

This clonotype was seen ten or more times. The chain employs TRBV20-1 and TRBJ1-5, with D tentatively TRBD1 (6 bases). The CDR3 has 12 amino acids. Trimming shortened V by 3 bases and J by 7 bases, and 10 bases separated the two germline ends. In germline, CDR1 is DFQATT, CDR2 SNEGSKA (reference sequence). CDR3 in amino acids: CSASSGAQPQHF. CDR3 DNA sequence: TGCAGTGCTAGCTCAGGGGCACAGCCCCAGCATTTT.

CDR3 coding DNA: TGTGCCAGCAGTTTGATGCCTGCAGTCTCATGGGAAAAACTGTTTTTT. Protein product: CASSLMPAVSWEKLFF. The chain combines TRBV27 with TRBJ1-4; D remains ambiguous. From germline, CDR1 is MNHEY and CDR2 SMNVEV (reference sequence). The CDR3 extends over 16 amino acids. Trimming took 3 bases from V and 8 from J, leaving 19 bases between them.

This clonotype was observed many times. The chain combines TRBV29-1 with TRBJ1-2, with 9 bases fitting TRBD1. In germline, CDR1 is SQVTM, CDR2 ANQGSEA. With 6 bases clipped from V and 6 bases from J, the junction kept 8 bases outside the gene matches. The CDR3 runs 13 residues. CDR3 loop: CSVWTGDIDGYTF. The CDR3 coding sequence is TGCAGCGTATGGACAGGGGATATAGATGGCTACACCTTC. The variable domain in full, with the rest retrieved from reference TRBV29-1 and TRBJ1-2, is SAVISQKPSRDICQRGTSLTIQCQVDSQVTMMFWYRQQPGQSLTLIATANQGSEATYESGFVIDKFPISRPNLTFSTLTVSNMSPEDSSIYLCSVWTGDIDGYTFGSGTRLTVV.